Listed below are T cell receptor beta chains from one sample, sequenced in a study of Ad26.COV2.S vaccination and SARS-CoV-2 variants. Some clones are missing from TCRdb's copy, which holds only in-frame ones; the method was immunoSEQ multiplex PCR. The sample consists of about 330,000 clones, almost 90% of them appearing once. The specimen was peripheral blood, collected in a trial of Ad26.COV2.S vaccine versus placebo. The receptors originated from a person between 18 and 65 years old who received the Ad26.COV2.S COVID-19 vaccine or a placebo. Both conserved end residues are trimmed from each CDR3. Clone size is shown for a subset of rows, as once, few, many or a class of expanded clone.

size | V | length | CDR3
. | TRBV29-1 | 11 | SVGSLSWAEAF
. | TRBV6-5 | 9 | ASSYTGGYI
. | TRBV9 | 14 | ASSNGGGRKYNEQF
. | TRBV4-1 | 12 | ATERRSNTGELF
. | TRBV19 | 13 | ASSIAGTANTEAF
. | TRBV9 | 11 | ASRDRTNYGYT
. | TRBV11-3 | 13 | ASSARQGGYSEQF
. | TRBV7-9 | 12 | ASSLSSSYNEQF
. | TRBV4-1 | 10 | ASSQEGYEQY
. | TRBV25-1 | 13 | ASSEGGPPRVIQY
. | TRBV11-3 | 14 | ASSPRGSGIIGELF
once | TRBV3-1/TRBV3-2 | 13 | AAQRGRSIYNEQF
. | TRBV29-1 | 11 | SVVWTEHNEQF
. | TRBV3-1/TRBV3-2 | 12 | ASSQTREANVLT
. | TRBV12-3/TRBV12-4 | 11 | ASSRTDQEAQY
. | TRBV6-2/TRBV6-3 | 14 | ASSYSAQGARYEQY
. | TRBV5-6 | 9 | ASSLATEAF
. | TRBV19 | 12 | ASSISTGFGESF
. | TRBV9 | 13 | ASSPSPHNSDEQF
. | TRBV30 | 13 | AWSVGTGENQPQH
. | TRBV5-1 | 12 | ASNTGTGGEKLF
once | TRBV6-2/TRBV6-3 | 11 | ASSFGRFYEQY
. | TRBV6-5 | 12 | ASSYSTVQYGYT
. | TRBV7-8 | 11 | ASSGDVFMPGR
. | TRBV2 | 16 | ASNKPRTGGFRSGELF
. | TRBV28 | 14 | ASSSPPGQSTNGYT
. | TRBV10-3 | 11 | ATTGQRQETQY
. | TRBV19 | 12 | ASKAGQGNYGYT
. | TRBV24-1 | 12 | ATESGSRAGELF
. | TRBV18 | 13 | ASSPVEGSNEKLF